The source of this T cell receptor (beta chain) is a study of a mutant IDH1 vaccine in newly diagnosed glioma. The wider study: The study held visit V12 at week 35 and visit V13 at week 47.

Germline loops: CDR1 SEHNR, CDR2 FQNEAQ (reference sequence). V was pared by 5 bases and J by 4 bases, with 10 bases between. This CDR3 has 13 residues. Study-level findings and limits: It seemed that pseudoprogression was not linked to changes in the top peripheral T cell clonotypes.

Assay: immunoSEQ multiplex PCR; the TCRdb copy retains only in-frame clones and omits some. The sample consists of around 26,000 clones, over 80% of them appearing once. About this clone itself: Its target is not known.

This sample's time point: week 47, end of study. A 20-mer mutant IDH1 peptide at 300 ug was injected subcutaneously with topical imiquimod. This sample comprised PBMCs, obtained from a glioma patient whose treatment included an IDH1 peptide vaccine. This clonotype was sampled from a man in his forties with glioma. Some clones in this sample may be carry-over from other donors' samples. V gene TRBV7-9 combines with J gene TRBJ2-3, with a possible D match to TRBD1 (6 bases). DNA for the CDR3: TGTGCCAGCAGCCAACCAGGGGCAGATACGCAGTATTTT. Its translation: CASSQPGADTQYF.